The 26 T cell receptor beta chains below all came from one sample that was sequenced in a study of T cells after yellow fever vaccination. Each CDR3 protein gets one entry after TCRdb re-called the 5' RACE reads with MiXCR. The top ten clones hold roughly 19% of a sample with about 320,000 distinct CDR3 sequences, 3.5% to 4.5% of them seen once. The specimen was PBMCs, collected 15 days after the yellow fever booster vaccination. All receptors derive from a young man who received the YFV17D yellow fever vaccine.

This clonotype was counted ten times or more. Because the CDR3's place on the DNA is in doubt, the DNA is left out and the CDR3 is given as listed by TCRdb. The chain recombines TRBV27 with TRBJ2-3; TRBD1, the D gene given by the table, was not confirmed from the DNA. Germline lookup yields CDR1 MNHEY and CDR2 SMNVEV (reference sequence). Both ends counted, the CDR3 spans 13 residues. Here the CDR3 reads CASSRAGPDTQYF.

This clonotype was seen more than once but under ten times. The rearrangement uses TRBV28 and TRBJ2-4; 7 bases fit TRBD1. This CDR3 is 14 amino acids long. Trimming cost V 4 bases and J 8 bases; bases outside gene matches: 8. Germline CDR1 and CDR2: MDHEN and SYDVKM. CDR3 nucleotide sequence: TGTGCCAGCAGTTCCCCACAGGGGACACACATTCAGTACTTC. Protein product: CASSSPQGTHIQYF.

This clonotype was picked up many times. The chain is built from TRBV4-1 and TRBJ1-4; 10 positions agree with TRBD1. The CDR3 is made up of 15 amino acids. The germline CDR1 and CDR2 sequences are MGHRA and YSYEKL. Trimming cost V 5 bases and J 8 bases; bases outside gene matches: 8. The CDR3 DNA reads TGCGCCAGCAGCGGCCGGGACAGGGGAAGGGAAAAACTGTTTTTT. Translated: CASSGRDRGREKLFF.

There are a few counts of this clonotype. The gene calls are TRBV4-2 and TRBJ1-2; no firm D call. Trimming pared 0 bases from V and 2 bases from J, leaving 10 bases between. The CDR3 is 15 amino acids. Per germline, CDR1 LGHNA and CDR2 YNFKEQ. The CDR3 sequence: CASSQDPAGNYGYTF. The CDR3 DNA reads TGTGCCAGCAGCCAAGATCCGGCAGGCAACTATGGCTACACCTTC.

This clonotype was detected many times. V is TRBV4-2 and J is TRBJ1-1; D gene ambiguous. Trimming took off 4 bases at V and 4 bases at J, with 7 bases between the two ends. Germline V CDR1 and CDR2: LGHNA, YNFKEQ. The CDR3 has 12 residues. The CDR3 DNA reads as TGTGCCAGCAGCCGGCCAGCCACTGAAGCTTTCTTT. This sequence encodes CASSRPATEAFF.

The V call is TRBV5-3, the J call TRBJ1-5; D gene unclear. TRBV5-3 is identified as an open reading frame with a role that is uncertain. The length of the CDR3 is 16 residues. Trimming stripped 5 bases from V and 2 bases from J, with 17 bases between. CDR3 sequence: CARRGFPGSGNQPQHF. The CDR3 region has the DNA TGTGCCAGAAGAGGTTTCCCGGGAAGCGGCAATCAGCCCCAGCATTTT.

This clonotype was counted only a few times. V usage is TRBV11-2 and J usage is TRBJ1-1; tentatively, D is TRBD1 (5 bases). The CDR3 runs to 12 residues. Germline V gene data show CDR1 as SGHAT and CDR2 as FQNNGV. Trimming took 5 bases from V and 7 from J, leaving 11 bases between them. CDR3 amino acids: CASSGTGLEAFF. CDR3 sequence (DNA): TGTGCCAGCAGCGGTACAGGACTTGAAGCTTTCTTT.

In this sample, this clonotype turned up a few times. The chain uses TRBV11-2 and TRBJ2-7, with D perhaps given as TRBD1 or TRBD2 (6 bases each). From germline, CDR1 is SGHAT and CDR2 FQNNGV. The CDR3 is made up of 14 amino acids. The ends were cut back, 5 bases at V and 3 bases at J, with 14 bases in the middle. In nucleotides, the CDR3 is TGTGCCAGCAGCCCCGGGAGACAGGACTACGAGCAGTACTTC. This codes for CASSPGRQDYEQYF. The complete variable domain, with remaining parts taken from reference TRBV11-2 and TRBJ2-7, reads EAGVAQSPRYKIIEKRQSVAFWCNPISGHATLYWYQQILGQGPKLLIQFQNNGVVDDSQLPKDRFSAERLKGVDSTLKIQPAKLEDSAVYLCASSPGRQDYEQYFGPGTRLTVT.

This clonotype was counted only a few times. The V call is TRBV12-3 or TRBV12-4, the J call TRBJ2-1, with 9 bases that match TRBD2. The J segment lost 6 bases and the V segment lost 6 bases, leaving 9 bases of the junction unmatched. This CDR3 has 15 amino acids. This chain's CDR3 is CASRPRGGAFNEQFF. As DNA, the CDR3 is TGTGCCAGCAGGCCCCGCGGGGGGGCATTCAATGAGCAGTTCTTC.

This clonotype has a count of ten or more. The chain carries TRBV4-3 and TRBJ2-1, with 9 nucleotides matching TRBD1. Trimming removed 2 bases from V and 4 bases from J; junction bases left unmatched: 6. CDR1 LGHNA and CDR2 YSLEER come from the germline V gene. There are 16 residues in the CDR3. CDR3 protein: CASSQRAQGAYNEQFF. The CDR3 nucleotides read TGCGCCAGCAGCCAAAGGGCACAGGGGGCATACAATGAGCAGTTCTTC.

The rearrangement uses TRBV9 and TRBJ1-5, with 9 bases matching TRBD1. CDR3 length equals 14 residues. Trimming cost V 7 bases and J 11 bases; bases outside gene matches: 13. CDR1 and CDR2 (germline): SGDLS, YYNGEE. CDR3 sequence (DNA): TGTGCCAGCGGGGGACAGGGTTGGGGAGAGGCCCAGCATTTT. It codes for CASGGQGWGEAQHF.

This clonotype came up a few times. This chain connects TRBV5-1 to TRBJ2-1; possible D gene TRBD1, 5 bases. Trimming removed 4 bases at V and 4 bases at J, with 9 bases between. CDR1 SGHRS and CDR2 YFSETQ come from the germline V gene. This CDR3 has 13 residues. The CDR3 sequence is CASSHDRYNEQFF. The CDR3 DNA sequence: TGCGCCAGCAGCCATGACAGATACAATGAGCAGTTCTTC.

This clonotype occurred a few times. The V call is TRBV11-2, the J call TRBJ1-2, with 9 bases matching TRBD1. Trimming at V came to 4 bases and at J to 6 bases, leaving 9 bases not matched to a gene. The germline gives CDR1 SGHAT, CDR2 FQNNGV. This CDR3 contains 15 residues. The CDR3 region is CASSSTRDRADGYTF. CDR3 bases: TGTGCCAGCAGCTCCACCCGGGACAGGGCGGATGGCTACACCTTC.

CDR3 sequence (DNA): TGTGCCAGCAGCTTAGATGGGGGGGCCGTTACAGATACGCAGTATTTT. Translating it yields CASSLDGGAVTDTQYF. The chain links TRBV7-2 to TRBJ2-3, with D tentatively TRBD2 (7 bases). This CDR3 has 16 residues. Trimming removed 1 base at V and 3 bases at J, with 14 bases between. In germline, CDR1 is SGHTA, CDR2 FQGNSA.

Ten or more counts support this clonotype. The V gene is TRBV20-1, the J gene TRBJ2-3, with D tentatively TRBD2 (5 bases). Between the trimmed V and J ends, which lost 1 base and 3 bases, there was a span of 17 bases. Germline V lookup: CDR1 DFQATT, CDR2 SNEGSKA (reference sequence). There are 16 residues in the CDR3. CDR3 residues: CSARGVSGSPTDTQYF. CDR3 sequence (DNA): TGCAGTGCTAGAGGAGTATCGGGGTCCCCGACAGATACGCAGTATTTT.

The rearrangement links TRBV7-2 to TRBJ1-5, with D hard to call. Deletions cut 6 bases from V and 4 bases from J, with 10 bases between. The CDR3 is made up of 13 amino acids. CDR1 and CDR2 (germline): SGHTA, FQGNSA. CDR3 DNA: TGTGCCAGCAGGACGAGCTTAAATCAGCCCCAGCATTTT. It yields the protein CASRTSLNQPQHF.

This clonotype turned up a few times. CDR3 sequence: CSAQTHTDTQYF. The CDR3 DNA reads TGCAGTGCTCAAACCCACACAGATACGCAGTATTTT. The rearrangement links TRBV20-1 to TRBJ2-3, with unresolved D. The CDR3 has 12 residues. Germline V gene lookup returns CDR1 DFQATT and CDR2 SNEGSKA (reference sequence). The germline V and J ends were trimmed by 5 bases and 2 bases, with 8 bases remaining between them.

This clonotype appeared a few times. The rearrangement joins TRBV20-1 to TRBJ1-5; a weak D match, TRBD1 (5 bases). CDR1 DFQATT and CDR2 SNEGSKA come from the germline V gene (reference sequence). The germline V and J ends were trimmed by 3 bases and 2 bases, with 8 bases remaining between them. The CDR3 is made up of 13 amino acids. CDR3 amino acids: CSARRGGNQPQHF. The CDR3 nucleotides are TGCAGTGCTAGGAGGGGTGGCAATCAGCCCCAGCATTTT.

The table lists this clonotype with many counts. The chain combines TRBV4-3 with TRBJ2-3; no firm D call. Germline loops: CDR1 LGHNA, CDR2 YSLEER. V lost 2 bases and J lost 4, with 10 bases in between. CDR3 length equals 14 residues. The CDR3 sequence is CASSQLVLADTQYF. CDR3 DNA: TGCGCCAGCAGCCAACTAGTTCTCGCAGATACGCAGTATTTT.

The J gene is TRBJ2-7, the V gene TRBV4-3; 7 bases match TRBD1. J gave up 3 bases and V 0 bases, and 11 bases lay outside the gene matches. Germline assignment: CDR1 LGHNA and CDR2 YSLEER. There are 17 residues in the CDR3. The CDR3 nucleotides read TGCGCCAGCAGCCAAGAGGAGAGGACAGGCGCTCTCTACGAGCAGTACTTC. Its protein product is CASSQEERTGALYEQYF.

This clonotype was found many times. The chain links TRBV12-3 or TRBV12-4 to TRBJ1-2; 9 nucleotides align to TRBD1. The CDR3 loop spans 15 amino acids. V trimming: 7 bases; J trimming: 4 bases; junction bases outside the gene matches: 10. CDR3 nucleotide sequence: TGTGCCAGCAAATCCTCTGGACAGGGGACCTATGGCTACACCTTC. Its protein is CASKSSGQGTYGYTF.

The CDR3 reads CASSLGVSSGANVLTF. The CDR3 DNA reads as TGTGCCAGCAGCTTAGGAGTGAGCTCTGGGGCCAACGTCCTGACTTTC. V gene TRBV5-6 combines with J gene TRBJ2-6; D remains unclear. The CDR3 consists of 16 residues. CDR1 is SGHDT, CDR2 YYEEEE, per germline. Trimming pared 2 bases from V and 0 bases from J, leaving 9 bases between. Using reference TRBV5-6 and TRBJ2-6 for the parts outside the CDR3, the full variable domain is DAGVTQSPTHLIKTRGQQVTLRCSPKSGHDTVSWYQQALGQGPQFIFQYYEEEERQRGNFPDRFSGHQFPNYSSELNVNALLLGDSALYLCASSLGVSSGANVLTFGAGSRLTVL.

This clonotype was detected ten times or more. The gene calls are TRBV5-1 and TRBJ1-1; 8 nucleotides agree with TRBD1. Germline assignment: CDR1 SGHRS and CDR2 YFSETQ. This CDR3 is built from 15 residues. J lost 2 bases, V lost 0 bases, and 3 bases had no gene match. In DNA form, the CDR3 reads TGCGCCAGCAGCTTGGGCGGACAGGGTAACACTGAAGCTTTCTTT. Translation: CASSLGGQGNTEAFF.

This clonotype showed up many times. The germline gene is not matched at one end of the junction; a read error may be the cause. The genes are TRBV7-7 and TRBJ2-5; 11 bases are shared with TRBD2. The germline V gene encodes CDR1 SSHAT and CDR2 FNYEAQ (reference sequence). The CDR3 has 15 amino acids. CDR3 in amino acids: CASSLGTSGQETQYF. As DNA, the CDR3 is TGTGCTAGCAGCCTCGGGACTAGCGGTCAAGAGACCCAGTACTTC.

The chain has TRBV12-3 or TRBV12-4 and TRBJ2-3; TRBD2 agrees at 7 bases. The CDR3 length is 15 residues. J lost 0 bases, V lost 5 bases, and 5 bases had no gene match. The CDR3 protein is CASSPAGSSTDTQYF. The CDR3 region has the DNA TGTGCCAGCAGTCCAGCGGGGTCAAGCACAGATACGCAGTATTTT.

This clonotype was found a few times. The chain has TRBV7-2 and TRBJ2-7; 10 bases fit TRBD1. The CDR3 has 15 amino acids. CDR1 is SGHTA and CDR2 is FQGNSA in the germline V gene. Germline trimming cut 3 bases from V and 4 bases from J; bases unmatched to any gene: 6. The CDR3 DNA sequence: TGTGCCAGCAGCTTTAGCGGGACAGGGGAATACGAGCAGTACTTC. Translating gives CASSFSGTGEYEQYF.